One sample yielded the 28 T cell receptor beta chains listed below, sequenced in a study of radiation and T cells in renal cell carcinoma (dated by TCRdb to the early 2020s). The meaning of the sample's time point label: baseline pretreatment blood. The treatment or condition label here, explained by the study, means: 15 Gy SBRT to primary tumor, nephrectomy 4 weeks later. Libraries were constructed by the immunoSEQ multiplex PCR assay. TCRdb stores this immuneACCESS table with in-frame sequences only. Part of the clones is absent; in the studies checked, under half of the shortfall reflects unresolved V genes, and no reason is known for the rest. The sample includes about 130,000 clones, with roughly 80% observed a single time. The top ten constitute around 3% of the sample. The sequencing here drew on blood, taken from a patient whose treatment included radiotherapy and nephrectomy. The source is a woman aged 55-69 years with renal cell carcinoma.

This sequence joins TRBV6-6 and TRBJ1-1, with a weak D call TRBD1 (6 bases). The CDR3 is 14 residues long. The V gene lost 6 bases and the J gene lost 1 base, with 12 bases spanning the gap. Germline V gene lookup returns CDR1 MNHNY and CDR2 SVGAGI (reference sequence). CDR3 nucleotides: TGTGCCAGCAGGCAAGTGGACAGGAACACTGAAGCTTTCTTT. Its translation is CASRQVDRNTEAFF.

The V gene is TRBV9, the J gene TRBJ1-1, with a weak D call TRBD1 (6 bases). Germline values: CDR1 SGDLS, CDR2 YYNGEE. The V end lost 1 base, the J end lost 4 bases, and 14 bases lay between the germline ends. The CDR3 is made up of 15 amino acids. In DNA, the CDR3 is TGTGCCAGCAGCGTAATGGGGGGCGCAGGCACTGAAGCTTTCTTT. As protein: CASSVMGGAGTEAFF.

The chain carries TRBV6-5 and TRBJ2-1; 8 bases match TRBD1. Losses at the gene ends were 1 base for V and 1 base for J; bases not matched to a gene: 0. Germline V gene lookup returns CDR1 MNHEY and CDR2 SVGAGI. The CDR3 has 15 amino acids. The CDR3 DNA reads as TGTGCCAGCAGTTACTACAGGGGGTCCTACAATGAGCAGTTCTTC. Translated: CASSYYRGSYNEQFF.

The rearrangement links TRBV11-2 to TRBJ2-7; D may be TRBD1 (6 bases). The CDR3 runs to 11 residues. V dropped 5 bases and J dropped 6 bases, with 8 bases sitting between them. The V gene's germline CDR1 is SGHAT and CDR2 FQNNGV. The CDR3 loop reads CASSLDSEQYF. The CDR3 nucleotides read TGTGCCAGCAGCCTGGACAGCGAGCAGTACTTC.

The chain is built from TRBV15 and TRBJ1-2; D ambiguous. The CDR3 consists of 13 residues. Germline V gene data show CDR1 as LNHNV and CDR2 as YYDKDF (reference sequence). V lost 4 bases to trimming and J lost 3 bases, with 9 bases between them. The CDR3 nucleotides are TGTGCCACCAGCAAAACAGACGACTATGGCTACACCTTC. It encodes CATSKTDDYGYTF.

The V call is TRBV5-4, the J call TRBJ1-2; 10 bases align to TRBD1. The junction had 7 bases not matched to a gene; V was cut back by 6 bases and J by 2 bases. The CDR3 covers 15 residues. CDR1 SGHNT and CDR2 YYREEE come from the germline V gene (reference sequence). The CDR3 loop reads CASTYDRGRNYGYTF. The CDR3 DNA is TGTGCCAGCACCTATGACAGGGGGCGGAACTATGGCTACACCTTC.

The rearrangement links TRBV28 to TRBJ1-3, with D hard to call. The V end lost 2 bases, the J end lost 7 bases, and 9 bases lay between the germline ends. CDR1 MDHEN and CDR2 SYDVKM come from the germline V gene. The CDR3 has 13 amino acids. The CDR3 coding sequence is TGTGCCAGCAGTTTAAATTCCCGGAACACCATATATTTT. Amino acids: CASSLNSRNTIYF. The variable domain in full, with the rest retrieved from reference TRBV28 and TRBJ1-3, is DVKVTQSSRYLVKRTGEKVFLECVQDMDHENMFWYRQDPGLGLRLIYFSYDVKMKEKGDIPEGYSVSREKKERFSLILESASTNQTSMYLCASSLNSRNTIYFGEGSWLTVV.

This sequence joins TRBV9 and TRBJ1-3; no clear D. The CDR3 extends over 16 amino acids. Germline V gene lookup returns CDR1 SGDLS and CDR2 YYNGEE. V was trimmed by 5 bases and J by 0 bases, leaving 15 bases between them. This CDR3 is CASSEGSLLSGNTIYF. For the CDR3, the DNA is TGTGCCAGCAGTGAGGGCAGCCTGCTCTCTGGAAACACCATATATTTT.

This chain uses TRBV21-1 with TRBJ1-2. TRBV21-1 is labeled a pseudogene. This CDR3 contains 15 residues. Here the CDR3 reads CASSKPGRISYGYTF. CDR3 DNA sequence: TGTGCCAGCAGCAAACCAGGGAGAATAAGCTATGGCTACACCTTC.

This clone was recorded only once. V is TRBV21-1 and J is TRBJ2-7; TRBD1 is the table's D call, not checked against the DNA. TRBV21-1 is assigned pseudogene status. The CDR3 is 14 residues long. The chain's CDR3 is CASSKKDRVREQYF. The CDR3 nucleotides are TGTGCCAGCAGCAAAAAGGACAGGGTCCGCGAGCAGTACTTC.

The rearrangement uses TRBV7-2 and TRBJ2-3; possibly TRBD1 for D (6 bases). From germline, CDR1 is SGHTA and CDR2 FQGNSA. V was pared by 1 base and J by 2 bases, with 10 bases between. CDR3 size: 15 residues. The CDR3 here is CASSLGTGFTDTQYF. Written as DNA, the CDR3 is TGTGCCAGCAGCTTAGGTACAGGGTTCACAGATACGCAGTATTTT.

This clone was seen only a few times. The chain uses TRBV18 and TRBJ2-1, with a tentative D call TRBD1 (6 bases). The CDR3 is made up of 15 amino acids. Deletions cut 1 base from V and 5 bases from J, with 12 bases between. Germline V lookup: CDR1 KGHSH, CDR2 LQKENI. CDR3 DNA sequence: TGTGCCAGCTCACCACAGGGGGAGATACACAATGAGCAGTTCTTC. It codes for CASSPQGEIHNEQFF.

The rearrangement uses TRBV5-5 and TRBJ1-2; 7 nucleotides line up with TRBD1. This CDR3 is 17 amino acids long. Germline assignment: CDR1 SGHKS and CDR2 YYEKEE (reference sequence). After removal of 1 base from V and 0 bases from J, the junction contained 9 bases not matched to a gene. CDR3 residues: CASSLSPGGLANYGYTF. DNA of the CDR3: TGTGCCAGCAGCTTGTCTCCAGGGGGTCTCGCTAACTATGGCTACACCTTC.

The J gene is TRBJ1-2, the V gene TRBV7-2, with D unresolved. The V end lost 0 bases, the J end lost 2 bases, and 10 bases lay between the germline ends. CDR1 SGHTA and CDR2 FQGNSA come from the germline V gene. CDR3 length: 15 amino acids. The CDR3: CASSLALGLNYGYTF. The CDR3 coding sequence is TGTGCCAGCAGCTTAGCTTTAGGACTCAACTATGGCTACACCTTC.

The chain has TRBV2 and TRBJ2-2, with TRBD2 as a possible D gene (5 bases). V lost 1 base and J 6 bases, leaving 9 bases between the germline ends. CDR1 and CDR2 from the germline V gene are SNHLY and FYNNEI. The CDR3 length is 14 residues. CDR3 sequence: CASSEVRGAGELFF. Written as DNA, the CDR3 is TGTGCCAGCAGTGAAGTCCGGGGAGCCGGGGAGCTGTTTTTT.

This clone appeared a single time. CDR3 bases: TGTGCCAGCGCAAGGGACCGGTACTATGGCTACACCTTC. Its protein is CASARDRYYGYTF. The V call is TRBV6-5, the J call TRBJ1-2; perhaps TRBD1 as D (5 bases). Germline V gives CDR1 MNHEY, CDR2 SVGAGI. V was trimmed by 8 bases and J by 3 bases, leaving 13 bases between them. The CDR3 covers 13 residues.

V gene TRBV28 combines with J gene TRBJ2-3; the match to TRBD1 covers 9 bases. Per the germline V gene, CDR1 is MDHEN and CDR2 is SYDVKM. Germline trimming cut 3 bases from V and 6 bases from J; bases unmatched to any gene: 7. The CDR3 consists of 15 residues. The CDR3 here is CASSFGTGSMDTQYF. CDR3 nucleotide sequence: TGTGCCAGCAGTTTCGGGACAGGGAGTATGGATACGCAGTATTTT. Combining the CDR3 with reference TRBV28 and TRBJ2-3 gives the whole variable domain DVKVTQSSRYLVKRTGEKVFLECVQDMDHENMFWYRQDPGLGLRLIYFSYDVKMKEKGDIPEGYSVSREKKERFSLILESASTNQTSMYLCASSFGTGSMDTQYFGPGTRLTVL.

CDR3 loop: CASSLPVGAGGYTF. CDR3 nucleotide sequence: TGTGCCAGCAGCCTTCCCGTGGGGGCGGGAGGCTACACCTTC. This sequence joins TRBV5-4 and TRBJ1-2, with TRBD1 as a possible D gene (6 bases). Germline lookup yields CDR1 SGHNT and CDR2 YYREEE (reference sequence). The CDR3 loop spans 14 amino acids. V lost 4 bases and J lost 8, with 18 bases in between. Full variable domain (rest looked up from reference TRBV5-4 and TRBJ1-2): ETGVTQSPTHLIKTRGQQVTLRCSSQSGHNTVSWYQQALGQGPQFIFQYYREEENGRGNFPPRFSGLQFPNYSSELNVNALELDDSALYLCASSLPVGAGGYTFGSGTRLTVV.

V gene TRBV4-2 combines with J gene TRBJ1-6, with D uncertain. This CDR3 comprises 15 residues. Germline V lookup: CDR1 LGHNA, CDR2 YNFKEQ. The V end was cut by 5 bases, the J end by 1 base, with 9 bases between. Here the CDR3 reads CASSLRGSYNSPLHF. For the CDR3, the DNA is TGTGCCAGCAGCTTGCGGGGATCCTATAATTCACCCCTCCACTTT.

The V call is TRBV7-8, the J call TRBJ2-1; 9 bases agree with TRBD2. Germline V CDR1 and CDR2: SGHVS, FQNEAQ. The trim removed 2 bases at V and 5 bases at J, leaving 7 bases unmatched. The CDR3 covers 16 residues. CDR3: CASSLLVAGADNEQFF. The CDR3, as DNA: TGTGCCAGCAGCTTACTGGTAGCGGGAGCTGACAATGAGCAGTTCTTC.

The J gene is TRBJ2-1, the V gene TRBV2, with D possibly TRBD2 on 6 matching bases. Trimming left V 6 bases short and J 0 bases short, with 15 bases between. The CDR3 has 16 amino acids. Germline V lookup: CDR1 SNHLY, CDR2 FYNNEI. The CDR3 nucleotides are TGTGCCAGCAGGGTCCGGGCGCGGGGCTCCTACAATGAGCAGTTCTTC. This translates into CASRVRARGSYNEQFF. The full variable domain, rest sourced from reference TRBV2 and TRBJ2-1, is EPEVTQTPSHQVTQMGQEVILRCVPISNHLYFYWYRQILGQKVEFLVSFYNNEISEKSEIFDDQFSVERPDGSNFTLKIRSTKLEDSAMYFCASRVRARGSYNEQFFGPGTRLTVL.

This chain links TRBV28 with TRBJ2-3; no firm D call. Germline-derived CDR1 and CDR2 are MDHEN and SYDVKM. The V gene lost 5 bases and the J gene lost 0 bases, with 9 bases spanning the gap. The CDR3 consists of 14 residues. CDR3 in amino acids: CASSPSRSTDTQYF. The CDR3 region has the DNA TGTGCCAGCAGTCCTTCGAGGAGCACAGATACGCAGTATTTT.

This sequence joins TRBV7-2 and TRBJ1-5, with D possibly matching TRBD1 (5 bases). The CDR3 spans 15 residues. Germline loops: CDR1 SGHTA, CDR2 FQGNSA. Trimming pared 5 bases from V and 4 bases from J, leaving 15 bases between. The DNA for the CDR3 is TGTGCCAGCAGCCTACTACAGGTTACAAATCAGCCCCAGCATTTT. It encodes CASSLLQVTNQPQHF.

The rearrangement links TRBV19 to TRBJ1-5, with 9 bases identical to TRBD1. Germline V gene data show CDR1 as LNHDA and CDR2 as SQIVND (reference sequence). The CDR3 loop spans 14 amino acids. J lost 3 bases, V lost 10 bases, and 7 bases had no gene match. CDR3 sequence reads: CATTGGLLNQPQHF. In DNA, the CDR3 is TGTGCCACCACAGGGGGCCTCCTCAATCAGCCCCAGCATTTT. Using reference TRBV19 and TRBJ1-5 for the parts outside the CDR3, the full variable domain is DGGITQSPKYLFRKEGQNVTLSCEQNLNHDAMYWYRQDPGQGLRLIYYSQIVNDFQKGDIAEGYSVSREKKESFPLTVTSAQKNPTAFYLCATTGGLLNQPQHFGDGTRLSIL.

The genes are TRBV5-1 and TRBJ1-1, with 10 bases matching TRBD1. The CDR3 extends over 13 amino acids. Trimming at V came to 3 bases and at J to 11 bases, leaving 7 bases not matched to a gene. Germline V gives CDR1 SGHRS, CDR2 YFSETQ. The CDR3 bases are TGCGCCAGCAGCTGGAGACAGGGGGCAGATGCTTTCTTT. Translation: CASSWRQGADAFF.

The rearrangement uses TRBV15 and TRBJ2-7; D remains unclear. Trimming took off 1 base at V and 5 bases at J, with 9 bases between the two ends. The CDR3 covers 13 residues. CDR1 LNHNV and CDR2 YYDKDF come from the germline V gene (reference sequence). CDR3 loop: CATSRAPWDEQYF. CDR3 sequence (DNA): TGTGCCACCAGCAGAGCGCCCTGGGACGAGCAGTACTTC. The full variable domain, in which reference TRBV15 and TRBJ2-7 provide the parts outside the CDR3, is DAMVIQNPRYQVTQFGKPVTLSCSQTLNHNVMYWYQQKSSQAPKLLFHYYDKDFNNEADTPDNFQSRRPNTSFCFLDIRSPGLGDTAMYLCATSRAPWDEQYFGPGTRLTVT.

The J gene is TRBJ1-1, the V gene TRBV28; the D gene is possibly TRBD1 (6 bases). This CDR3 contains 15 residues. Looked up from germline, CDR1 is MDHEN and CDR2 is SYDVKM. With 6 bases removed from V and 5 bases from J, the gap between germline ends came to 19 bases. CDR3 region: CASRTLDRRGTEAFF. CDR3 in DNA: TGTGCCAGCAGGACTTTAGACAGGAGGGGAACTGAAGCTTTCTTT.

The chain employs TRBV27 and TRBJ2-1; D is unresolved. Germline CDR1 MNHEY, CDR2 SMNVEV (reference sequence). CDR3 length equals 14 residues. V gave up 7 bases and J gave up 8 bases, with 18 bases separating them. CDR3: CASTLMGGYHEQFF. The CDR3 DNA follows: TGTGCCAGCACCCTCATGGGTGGGTACCATGAGCAGTTCTTC.